A single sample gave rise to the 28 T cell receptor beta chains below, sequenced in a study of shared clonotypes between healthy human individuals. This table comes from immunoSEQ multiplex PCR, and its TCRdb copy is limited to in-frame clones, with some not included. The sample contains 2.5 million or so clones, roughly nine tenths of which appear only once. Sequencing was carried out using naive CD4+ T cells sorted from blood. Subset in this sample: CD45RA+ positively selected. The origin of the receptors is a man between 18 and 35 years old in good health.

The gene calls are TRBV10-3 and TRBJ2-1, with 8 positions matching TRBD2. With V trimmed by 10 bases and J by 0 bases, 17 bases remained unmatched. Germline V gene lookup returns CDR1 ENHRY and CDR2 SYGVKD. CDR3 size: 18 residues. The CDR3 is CATQGAGGEASSYNEQFF. The CDR3 nucleotides are TGTGCCACCCAAGGGGCGGGGGGAGAAGCGAGCTCCTACAATGAGCAGTTCTTC.

The chain links TRBV5-1 to TRBJ1-1; possibly TRBD1 for D (5 bases). This CDR3 comprises 14 residues. The V and J ends lost 4 bases and 0 bases respectively, with 10 bases between them. In germline, CDR1 is SGHRS, CDR2 YFSETQ. CDR3 coding DNA: TGCGCCAGCAGCGTCGAGACAGTGAACACTGAAGCTTTCTTT. Protein product: CASSVETVNTEAFF. The full variable domain, rest sourced from reference TRBV5-1 and TRBJ1-1, is KAGVTQTPRYLIKTRGQQVTLSCSPISGHRSVSWYQQTPGQGLQFLFEYFSETQRNKGNFPGRFSGRQFSNSRSEMNVSTLELGDSALYLCASSVETVNTEAFFGQGTRLTVV.

V usage is TRBV30 and J usage is TRBJ1-5; D is undetermined. Germline-derived CDR1 and CDR2 are GTSNPN and SVGIG (reference sequence). The CDR3 runs 12 residues. V lost 0 bases, J lost 6 bases, and 6 bases lay in between. The CDR3 reads CAWSVRGQPQHF. Here the CDR3 DNA reads TGTGCCTGGAGTGTACGAGGTCAGCCCCAGCATTTT.

V is TRBV6-6 and J is TRBJ1-1; no reliable D call. Between the trimmed V and J ends, which lost 4 bases and 5 bases, there was a span of 8 bases. The CDR3 consists of 12 residues. Germline CDR1 reads MNHNY; CDR2 reads SVGAGI (reference sequence). The CDR3 region has the DNA TGTGCCAGCAGTTGGGCGGGGACTGAAGCTTTCTTT. Protein: CASSWAGTEAFF.

The chain uses TRBV6-1 and TRBJ1-1, with unresolved D. V lost 5 bases and J lost 7, with 14 bases in between. Germline-derived CDR1 and CDR2 are MNHNS and SASEGT. The CDR3 runs 13 residues. CDR3 sequence: CASSWPRTVEAFF. CDR3 nucleotide sequence: TGTGCCAGCAGTTGGCCCAGGACCGTTGAAGCTTTCTTT.

V gene TRBV5-1 combines with J gene TRBJ2-1, with 11 bases lining up with TRBD2. Germline V gene lookup returns CDR1 SGHRS and CDR2 YFSETQ. CDR3 size: 18 residues. V dropped 0 bases and J dropped 7; count of bases not matched to a gene: 12. The CDR3 DNA reads as TGCGCCAGCAGCTTGGACCCTCAAACTAGCGGGAGTAGGAATGAGCAGTTCTTC. Encoded protein: CASSLDPQTSGSRNEQFF.

The chain has TRBV5-1 and TRBJ2-7; D might be TRBD1 (6 bases). The germline gives CDR1 SGHRS, CDR2 YFSETQ. V lost 3 bases to trimming and J lost 2 bases, with 15 bases between them. There are 15 residues in the CDR3. Here the CDR3 DNA reads TGCGCCAGCAGCTCCGGGTGGGGGCCCCCCTACGAGCAGTACTTC. It translates to CASSSGWGPPYEQYF.

This clone was seen just once. This chain joins TRBV27 and TRBJ1-2; no firm D call. V gave up 2 bases and J gave up 4 bases, with 8 bases separating them. This CDR3 spans 13 amino acids. From germline, CDR1 is MNHEY and CDR2 SMNVEV (reference sequence). CDR3 in DNA: TGTGCCAGCAGTTTAGCAGAGAGCTATGGCTACACCTTC. It codes for CASSLAESYGYTF.

The rearrangement links TRBV6-5 to TRBJ2-7; 7 nucleotides line up with TRBD2. From germline, CDR1 is MNHEY and CDR2 SVGAGI. The CDR3 is made up of 15 amino acids. Losses at the gene ends were 3 bases for V and 0 bases for J; bases not matched to a gene: 5. The CDR3 DNA is TGTGCCAGCAGTTATAAGCGGGAACTCTCCTACGAGCAGTACTTC. Translated, it gives CASSYKRELSYEQYF.

CDR3 sequence (DNA): TGTGCCAGCTCACCACCGTCCAGGCCCGGGGAGCTGTTTTTT. This sequence encodes CASSPPSRPGELFF. The chain joins TRBV18 to TRBJ2-2; no clear D. Trimming pared 0 bases from V and 6 bases from J, leaving 8 bases between. CDR1 and CDR2 from the germline V gene are KGHSH and LQKENI. The CDR3 has 14 amino acids.

About this clone: This same CDR3 is encoded by further DNA sequences in the sample. CDR3 DNA sequence: TGCGCCAGCAGCTTGACGGACTCCTACGAGCAGTACTTC. This gives the protein CASSLTDSYEQYF. The chain recombines TRBV5-1 with TRBJ2-7, with D uncertain. Germline CDR1 reads SGHRS; CDR2 reads YFSETQ. CDR3 length equals 13 residues. V was trimmed by 1 base and J by 0 bases, leaving 5 bases between them.

V usage is TRBV7-9 and J usage is TRBJ1-1; possibly TRBD1 for D (6 bases). V was shortened by 3 bases and J by 0 bases, with 17 bases between the two germline ends. Germline V gene data show CDR1 as SEHNR and CDR2 as FQNEAQ (reference sequence). CDR3 length: 17 residues. The CDR3 spells CASSFRGGAEVNTEAFF. In DNA form, the CDR3 reads TGTGCCAGCAGCTTTCGGGGGGGCGCGGAGGTGAACACTGAAGCTTTCTTT. Looking up the rest from reference TRBV7-9 and TRBJ1-1 gives the full variable domain: DTGVSQNPRHKITKRGQNVTFRCDPISEHNRLYWYRQTLGQGPEFLTYFQNEAQLEKSRLLSDRFSAERPKGSFSTLEIQRTEQGDSAMYLCASSFRGGAEVNTEAFFGQGTRLTVV.

The CDR3 DNA is TGTGCCAGCAGTGAAGGGACGTTGGCGCTATATGGCTACACCTTC. Encoded protein: CASSEGTLALYGYTF. The chain is built from TRBV2 and TRBJ1-2; D is ambiguous. V was trimmed by 1 base and J by 5 bases, leaving 14 bases between them. The CDR3 has 15 residues. The germline V gene encodes CDR1 SNHLY and CDR2 FYNNEI.

This clone came up a few times. The CDR3, as DNA: TGTGCCAGCAGGTCAGGGGGATCCGAGGGGCCCCAGCATTTT. Protein product: CASRSGGSEGPQHF. J is TRBJ1-5 and V is TRBV28; 7 bases are shared with TRBD1. Germline trimming cut 6 bases from V and 9 bases from J; bases unmatched to any gene: 11. CDR1 is MDHEN, CDR2 SYDVKM, per germline. The length of the CDR3 is 14 residues.

The chain recombines TRBV2 with TRBJ1-6; D unresolved. Trimming shortened V by 4 bases and J by 6 bases, and 10 bases separated the two germline ends. CDR3 length: 14 residues. The V gene's germline CDR1 is SNHLY and CDR2 FYNNEI. CDR3 protein: CASSVGVLNSPLHF. The CDR3 DNA sequence: TGTGCCAGCAGTGTCGGAGTTCTTAATTCACCCCTCCACTTT.

Regarding this clone: This sample includes further DNA sequences coding for the same CDR3. The rearrangement joins TRBV30 to TRBJ2-3; 14 nucleotides match TRBD2. Trimming cost V 0 bases and J 4 bases; bases outside gene matches: 0. This CDR3 comprises 15 residues. Germline lookup yields CDR1 GTSNPN and CDR2 SVGIG (reference sequence). The CDR3 DNA reads as TGTGCCTGGAGTGTGGGACTAGCGGGGGCAGATACGCAGTATTTT. Translated, it gives CAWSVGLAGADTQYF.

Concerning this clone itself: Other DNA sequences in this sample translate to the same CDR3. The chain couples TRBV18 to TRBJ2-1, with 8 bases matching TRBD1. The junction had 2 bases not matched to a gene; V was cut back by 2 bases and J by 2 bases. This CDR3 spans 15 amino acids. Germline V CDR1 and CDR2: KGHSH, LQKENI. The CDR3 spells CASSPDRGTYNEQFF. The CDR3 DNA follows: TGTGCCAGCTCACCAGACAGGGGAACCTACAATGAGCAGTTCTTC.

The CDR3 sequence is CAAPGGDKAYEQYF. The CDR3 DNA sequence: TGTGCCGCCCCCGGGGGCGACAAGGCTTACGAGCAGTACTTC. This chain joins TRBV6-1 and TRBJ2-7; the D call may be TRBD1 or TRBD2 (6 bases each). This CDR3 has 14 residues. V lost 11 bases to trimming and J lost 4 bases, with 21 bases between them. Germline CDR1 and CDR2: MNHNS and SASEGT.

The chain links TRBV6-5 to TRBJ2-3, with TRBD1 matching over 11 bases. V gave up 4 bases and J gave up 2 bases; unmatched junction bases: 2. The germline V gene has CDR1 MNHEY and CDR2 SVGAGI. The CDR3 consists of 15 residues. This chain's CDR3 is CASSWDRGTTDTQYF. In DNA form, the CDR3 reads TGTGCCAGCAGTTGGGACAGGGGGACCACAGATACGCAGTATTTT.

The gene calls are TRBV7-9 and TRBJ2-7; D is perhaps TRBD1 or TRBD2 (5 bases each). V lost 4 bases, J lost 2 bases, and 12 bases lay in between. The CDR3 contains 14 residues. The V gene's germline CDR1 is SEHNR and CDR2 FQNEAQ (reference sequence). The CDR3 sequence is CASSSAGRAYEQYF. In DNA, the CDR3 is TGTGCCAGCAGCTCAGCAGGGAGAGCCTACGAGCAGTACTTC. Drawing the rest from reference TRBV7-9 and TRBJ2-7, the complete variable domain is DTGVSQNPRHKITKRGQNVTFRCDPISEHNRLYWYRQTLGQGPEFLTYFQNEAQLEKSRLLSDRFSAERPKGSFSTLEIQRTEQGDSAMYLCASSSAGRAYEQYFGPGTRLTVT.

The V and J genes are TRBV12-5 and TRBJ2-7, with D perhaps matching TRBD1 or TRBD2 (5 bases each). V was shortened by 0 bases and J by 5 bases, with 17 bases between the two germline ends. This CDR3 has 16 residues. CDR1 is LGHNT and CDR2 is FRNRAP in the germline V gene. The CDR3 loop is CASGLVLGATRDEQYF. Here the CDR3 DNA reads TGTGCTAGTGGTTTGGTACTCGGGGCAACTAGAGACGAGCAGTACTTC.

This clone was seen a handful of times. Other DNA variants within this sample encode the same CDR3. The chain uses TRBV5-1 and TRBJ2-5, with a tentative D call TRBD1 (6 bases). Per germline, CDR1 SGHRS and CDR2 YFSETQ. Trimming stripped 3 bases from V and 1 base from J, with 10 bases between. The CDR3 consists of 14 residues. In DNA, the CDR3 is TGCGCCAGCAGCTCGGACAGCCTCCAAGAGACCCAGTACTTC. Translation gives CASSSDSLQETQYF. Full variable domain (rest looked up from reference TRBV5-1 and TRBJ2-5): KAGVTQTPRYLIKTRGQQVTLSCSPISGHRSVSWYQQTPGQGLQFLFEYFSETQRNKGNFPGRFSGRQFSNSRSEMNVSTLELGDSALYLCASSSDSLQETQYFGPGTRLLVL.

The chain recombines TRBV5-1 with TRBJ1-6, with D possibly matching TRBD1 (5 bases). Germline values: CDR1 SGHRS, CDR2 YFSETQ. The ends were cut back, 0 bases at V and 7 bases at J, with 11 bases in the middle. The CDR3 sequence is 15 residues long. As DNA, the CDR3 is TGCGCCAGCAGCTTGGACCCAGGGACCAATTCACCCCTCCACTTT. It encodes CASSLDPGTNSPLHF. Full variable domain (missing parts from reference TRBV5-1 and TRBJ1-6): KAGVTQTPRYLIKTRGQQVTLSCSPISGHRSVSWYQQTPGQGLQFLFEYFSETQRNKGNFPGRFSGRQFSNSRSEMNVSTLELGDSALYLCASSLDPGTNSPLHFGNGTRLTVT.

The rearrangement links TRBV7-9 to TRBJ2-7; D possibly corresponds to TRBD1 (6 bases). The germline V gene encodes CDR1 SEHNR and CDR2 FQNEAQ (reference sequence). V was clipped by 5 bases and J by 2 bases, with 13 bases between them. The CDR3 spans 14 residues. Here the CDR3 DNA reads TGTGCCAGCAGCGCGAGACAGGCCACCTACGAGCAGTACTTC. This gives the protein CASSARQATYEQYF.

The chain carries TRBV11-2 and TRBJ1-2; D is possibly TRBD1 (6 bases). The CDR3 loop spans 13 amino acids. Germline loops: CDR1 SGHAT, CDR2 FQNNGV. V shed 4 bases and J shed 8 bases, with 14 bases lying between them. The CDR3 sequence is CASSSTGLSGYTF. The CDR3 nucleotides read TGTGCCAGCAGCTCAACAGGGCTATCGGGCTACACCTTC. The complete variable domain, with remaining parts taken from reference TRBV11-2 and TRBJ1-2, reads EAGVAQSPRYKIIEKRQSVAFWCNPISGHATLYWYQQILGQGPKLLIQFQNNGVVDDSQLPKDRFSAERLKGVDSTLKIQPAKLEDSAVYLCASSSTGLSGYTFGSGTRLTVV.

In DNA form, the CDR3 reads TGTGCCAGCAGTTACGTAGCGGAGACCCAGTACTTC. Encoded protein: CASSYVAETQYF. The chain carries TRBV6-6 and TRBJ2-5; D may be TRBD2 (5 bases). Trimming took off 2 bases at V and 5 bases at J, with 6 bases between the two ends. The CDR3 consists of 12 residues. The germline V gene encodes CDR1 MNHNY and CDR2 SVGAGI (reference sequence).

CDR3 amino acids: CASSPAGQGAHHRPYTIYF. Here the CDR3 DNA reads TGCGCCAGCAGCCCCGCGGGACAGGGGGCCCATCATCGACCATACACCATATATTTT. This chain links TRBV4-1 with TRBJ1-3, with 12 bases fitting TRBD1. The germline V gene encodes CDR1 MGHRA and CDR2 YSYEKL. This CDR3 has 19 residues. The junction had 18 bases not matched to a gene; V was cut back by 4 bases and J by 8 bases.

The chain employs TRBV7-2 and TRBJ1-6; D perhaps matches TRBD1 (6 bases). Germline CDR1 and CDR2: SGHTA and FQGNSA. Trimming took off 1 base at V and 0 bases at J, with 10 bases between the two ends. The CDR3 is made up of 17 amino acids. As DNA, the CDR3 is TGTGCCAGCAGCTTAGGCGGGGGCAGCTCCTATAATTCACCCCTCCACTTT. Protein product: CASSLGGGSSYNSPLHF.